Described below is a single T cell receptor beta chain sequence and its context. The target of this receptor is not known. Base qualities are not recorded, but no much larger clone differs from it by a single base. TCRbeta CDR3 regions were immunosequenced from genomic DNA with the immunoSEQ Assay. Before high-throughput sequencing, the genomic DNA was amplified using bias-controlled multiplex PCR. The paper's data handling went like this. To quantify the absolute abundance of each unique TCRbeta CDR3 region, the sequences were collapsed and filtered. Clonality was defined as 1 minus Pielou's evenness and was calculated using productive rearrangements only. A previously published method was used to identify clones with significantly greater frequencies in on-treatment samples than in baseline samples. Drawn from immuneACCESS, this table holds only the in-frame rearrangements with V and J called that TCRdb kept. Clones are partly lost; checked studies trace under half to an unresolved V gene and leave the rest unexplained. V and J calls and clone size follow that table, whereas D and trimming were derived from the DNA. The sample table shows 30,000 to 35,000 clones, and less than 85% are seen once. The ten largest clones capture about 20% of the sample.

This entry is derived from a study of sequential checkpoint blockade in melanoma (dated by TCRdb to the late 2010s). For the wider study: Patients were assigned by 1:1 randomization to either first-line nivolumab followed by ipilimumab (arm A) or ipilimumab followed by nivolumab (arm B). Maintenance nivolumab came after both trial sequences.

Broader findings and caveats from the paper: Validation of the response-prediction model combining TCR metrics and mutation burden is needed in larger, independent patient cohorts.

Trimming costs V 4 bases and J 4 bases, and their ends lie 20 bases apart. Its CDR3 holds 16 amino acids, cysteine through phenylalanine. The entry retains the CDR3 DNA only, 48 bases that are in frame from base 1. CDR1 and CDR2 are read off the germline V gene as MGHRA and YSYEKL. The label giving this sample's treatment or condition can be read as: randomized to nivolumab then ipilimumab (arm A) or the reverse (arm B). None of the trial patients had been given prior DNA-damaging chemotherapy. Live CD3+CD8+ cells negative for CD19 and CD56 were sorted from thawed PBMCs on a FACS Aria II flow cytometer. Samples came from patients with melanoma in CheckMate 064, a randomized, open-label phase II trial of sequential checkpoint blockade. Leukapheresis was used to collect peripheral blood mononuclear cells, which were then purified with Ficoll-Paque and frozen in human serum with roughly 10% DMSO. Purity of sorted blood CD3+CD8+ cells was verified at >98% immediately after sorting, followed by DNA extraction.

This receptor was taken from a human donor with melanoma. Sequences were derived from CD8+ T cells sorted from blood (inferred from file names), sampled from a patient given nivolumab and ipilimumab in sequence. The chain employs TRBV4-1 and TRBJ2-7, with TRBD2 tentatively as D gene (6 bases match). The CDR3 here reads CASSLRRRAGVYEQYF. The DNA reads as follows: TGCGCCAGCAGCCTTCGTAGGCGAGCGGGTGTGTACGAGCAGTACTTC.